A selection of T cell receptor beta chains follows, all from one sample in a study of T cell repertoires in cytomegalovirus infection. One entry per CDR3 protein, called by TCRdb with MiXCR from the reads. Altogether about 830,000 distinct CDR3 sequences are present, about 33% being singletons, with the ten largest covering around 12%. Antigens for these TCRs are unknown. The sequencing used cultured CD8+ T cells from PBMCs, collected from culture after CMV antigen stimulation. These receptors were obtained from a human donor in good health (CMV status not recorded). Some clones in this sample may be carry-over from other donors' samples. Both conserved end residues are part of each CDR3. A D gene is named only where the DNA matches it firmly. Expanded clones are given a class, and other clones once, few, many or no size at all.

TRBJ2-1 TRBV12-3/TRBV12-4 - few CASVGREDFDEQFF TGTGCCAGCGTTGGCAGGGAGGACTTCGATGAGCAGTTCTTC
TRBJ2-2 TRBV7-6 TRBD2 many CASSLPGAGGPGELFF TGTGCCAGCAGCCTCCCTGGAGCGGGGGGGCCCGGGGAGCTGTTTTTT
TRBJ1-1 TRBV29-1 TRBD1 - CSVLGLLGQMNTEAFF TGCAGCGTTCTCGGCCTCTTGGGACAGATGAACACTGAAGCTTTCTTT
TRBJ2-1 TRBV20-1 TRBD1 - CSAMGQTFYNEQFF TGCAGTGCGATGGGACAGACTTTTTACAATGAGCAGTTCTTC
TRBJ2-5 TRBV7-9 - - CASSSIGYQETQYF TGTGCCAGCAGCTCAATTGGGTACCAAGAGACCCAGTACTTC
TRBJ1-2 TRBV7-6 TRBD1 few CASSGDRDRAQNGNGYTF TGTGCCAGCAGCGGGGACCGGGACAGGGCCCAGAATGGGAATGGCTACACCTTC
TRBJ2-2 TRBV6-2/TRBV6-3 TRBD2 - CASTARSNIGLAGGSTGELFF TGTGCCAGCACTGCCCGATCTAATATAGGACTAGCGGGGGGATCGACCGGGGAGCTGTTTTTT
TRBJ1-1 TRBV7-9 - few CASSLDASVGEAFF TGTGCCAGCAGCTTAGACGCGTCAGTCGGGGAAGCTTTCTTT
TRBJ2-2 TRBV6-2/TRBV6-3 TRBD2 - CASSYVGLVAGELFF TGTGCCAGCAGTTACGTGGGACTAGTGGCCGGGGAGCTGTTTTTT
TRBJ1-5 TRBV27 - - CASSRGVHQPQHF TGTGCCAGCAGTAGAGGAGTCCATCAGCCCCAGCATTTT
TRBJ2-3 TRBV9 - - CASSVEVVYQITDTQYF TGTGCCAGCAGCGTAGAAGTGGTCTACCAAATCACAGATACGCAGTATTTT
TRBJ2-3 TRBV27 - - CASSLTQIPTDTQYF TGTGCCAGCAGTTTAACACAGATACCCACAGATACGCAGTATTTT
TRBJ2-7 TRBV7-8 TRBD2 few CASSLGGGDSYEQYF TGTGCCAGCAGCTTAGGCGGGGGGGATAGCTACGAGCAGTACTTC
TRBJ1-5 TRBV4-2 - few CASSQFLEQYNQPQHF TGTGCCAGCAGCCAGTTCCTAGAACAGTACAATCAGCCCCAGCATTTT
TRBJ1-1 TRBV19 TRBD1 - CASTQTGGYTEAFF TGTGCCAGTACACAGACAGGGGGCTACACTGAAGCTTTCTTT
TRBJ1-2 TRBV4-1 TRBD1 few CASSPRQGVNYGYTF TGCGCCAGCAGCCCAAGACAGGGGGTTAACTATGGCTACACCTTC
TRBJ2-3 TRBV7-4 - - CASSSRVGGVSTDTQYF TGTGCCAGCAGCTCGCGGGTAGGGGGGGTTTCCACAGATACGCAGTATTTT
TRBJ1-1 TRBV7-4 - - CASSLERSGTEAFF TGTGCCAGCAGCTTAGAGAGATCAGGCACTGAAGCTTTCTTT
TRBJ2-5 TRBV5-1 TRBD2 once CASSLAVSGGPEETQYF TGCGCCAGCAGCTTGGCCGTGAGCGGGGGGCCCGAAGAGACCCAGTACTTC
TRBJ2-5 TRBV24-1 - few CATSDRYQETQYF TGTGCCACCAGTGACCGGTACCAAGAGACCCAGTACTTC
TRBJ2-1 TRBV10-2 - - CATHWGESSYNEQFF TGCGCCACCCATTGGGGGGAAAGCTCCTACAATGAGCAGTTCTTC
TRBJ2-2 TRBV4-1 - few CASSPPRDTGELFF TGCGCCAGCAGCCCTCCGCGGGACACCGGGGAGCTGTTTTTT
TRBJ2-7 TRBV7-6 - - CASSRAGAGEQYF TGTGCCAGCAGCCGGGCGGGGGCGGGCGAGCAGTACTTC
TRBJ2-7 TRBV4-1 - - CASSQTVLGTDRKGEQYF TGCGCCAGCAGCCAAACTGTTCTAGGGACCGACAGAAAGGGCGAGCAGTACTTC
TRBJ1-3 TRBV6-6 - - CASRGGAAGNTIYF TGTGCCAGCAGGGGGGGAGCAGCGGGAAACACCATATATTTT
TRBJ2-1 TRBV7-2 TRBD2 - CASSIFLAGSSYNEQFF TGTGCCAGCAGCATTTTTTTAGCGGGGAGCTCCTACAATGAGCAGTTCTTC
TRBJ2-2 TRBV10-3 TRBD2 - CAIYHRMGGDLNTGELFF TGTGCCATCTATCATCGGATGGGGGGGGATTTGAACACCGGGGAGCTGTTTTTT
TRBJ1-3 TRBV7-9 - - CASSLGARNTIYF TGTGCCAGCAGTCTAGGGGCGCGAAACACCATATATTTT
TRBJ1-4 TRBV13 - - CASSPGVRGEKLFF TGTGCCAGCAGCCCCGGGGTCCGGGGGGAAAAACTGTTTTTT
TRBJ2-2 TRBV4-3 - - CASSQDRGTAGELFF TGCGCCAGCAGCCAAGATCGGGGGACAGCCGGGGAGCTGTTTTTT
TRBJ2-3 TRBV9 - few CASSVRGAFPDTQYF TGTGCCAGCAGCGTAAGGGGGGCCTTTCCAGATACGCAGTATTTT
TRBJ2-7 TRBV15 - - CATSRDPPRALSRGIEQYF TGTGCCACCAGCAGAGATCCCCCCCGAGCCCTTTCACGAGGGATCGAGCAGTACTTC
TRBJ2-1 TRBV7-6 TRBD1 few CASSFGDRAYNEQFF TGTGCCAGCAGCTTCGGGGACAGGGCTTACAATGAGCAGTTCTTC
TRBJ2-2 TRBV28 TRBD2 - CASSLGLAGGVRTGELFF TGTGCCAGCAGTTTGGGACTAGCGGGGGGCGTGAGAACCGGGGAGCTGTTTTTT
TRBJ1-2 TRBV20-1 TRBD1 - CSAWTGDGYGYTF TGCAGTGCTTGGACAGGGGACGGCTATGGCTACACCTTC
TRBJ2-1 TRBV4-3 TRBD2 few CASSQGPSPGGNNEQFF TGCGCCAGCAGCCAGGGACCTTCGCCGGGGGGGAACAATGAGCAGTTCTTC
TRBJ2-1 TRBV9 - - CASSGRKTRPGEQFF TGTGCCAGCAGCGGACGCAAGACTAGACCTGGTGAGCAGTTCTTC
TRBJ2-7 TRBV7-8 - many CASSQPSYEQYF TGTGCCAGCAGCCAACCAAGCTACGAGCAGTACTTC
TRBJ2-3 TRBV10-3 TRBD2 - CAIGVGTSGTDTQYF TGTGCCATCGGTGTAGGGACTAGCGGCACAGATACGCAGTATTTT
TRBJ2-1 TRBV12-3/TRBV12-4 TRBD1 few CASSISYGDREQFF TGTGCCAGCAGCATTTCTTATGGGGACAGGGAGCAGTTCTTC
TRBJ1-2 TRBV5-5 - few CASSLQDPTYGYTF TGTGCCAGCAGCTTGCAGGACCCGACCTATGGCTACACCTTC
TRBJ1-5 TRBV27 TRBD1 few CASSLIGTGNQPQHF TGTGCCAGCAGTCTCATCGGGACAGGCAATCAGCCCCAGCATTTT
TRBJ1-1 TRBV7-6 - many CASSPRPSGDTEAFF TGTGCCAGCAGCCCTCGACCGTCTGGGGACACTGAAGCTTTCTTT
TRBJ2-6 TRBV2 TRBD1 - CASSGRGQGARGANVLTF TGTGCCAGCAGTGGTCGAGGACAGGGGGCGCGGGGGGCCAACGTCCTGACTTTC
TRBJ2-5 TRBV4-3 - - CASSLEWDFKGETQYF TGCGCCAGCAGCCTGGAATGGGACTTTAAAGGGGAGACCCAGTACTTC